This entry concerns a single TCR beta chain. Its antigen is unknown. The V gene end was trimmed by 1 base and the J gene end by 4 bases; junction bases not matched to a gene: 6. In germline, CDR1 is LNHDA, CDR2 SQIVND (reference sequence). The CDR3 sequence is 15 residues long. The data belong to a study of graft-versus-host responses after intestinal transplantation. Some clones are missing from TCRdb's copy, which holds only in-frame ones; the method was immunoSEQ multiplex PCR. This sample has about 36,000 clones; approximately 94% occur once, and the top ten carry around 0.2%. The TCR sequence derives from a human donor who was the organ donor for an intestinal transplant. The chain combines TRBV19 with TRBJ2-5; the match to TRBD1 covers 7 bases. The sample here was unstimulated CD4+ T cells sorted from spleen or lymph node cells, taken before transplant. Written as DNA, the CDR3 is TGTGCCAGTAGTATAGTTCTTGCAGGGGGAGAGACCCAGTACTTC. Amino acid sequence: CASSIVLAGGETQYF. Full variable domain (remainder filled in from reference TRBV19 and TRBJ2-5): DGGITQSPKYLFRKEGQNVTLSCEQNLNHDAMYWYRQDPGQGLRLIYYSQIVNDFQKGDIAEGYSVSREKKESFPLTVTSAQKNPTAFYLCASSIVLAGGETQYFGPGTRLLVL.